Described below is a single TCR beta chain sequence and its context. The antigen is unknown. This sample was taken from a study of identical twins. Study-wide results and limits: Fewer insertions were carried by abundant cord blood beta clonotypes, but none was seen in memory repertoires.

TCRdb called the 5' RACE reads again in MiXCR, with one record for every CDR3 protein. The table shows 650,000 to 750,000 distinct CDR3 sequences, with less than 25% occurring only once. The germline gives CDR1 ENHRY, CDR2 SYGVKD. V lost 4 bases to trimming and J lost 3 bases; unmatched junction nucleotides: 8. CDR3 length: 16 amino acids. The data also belong to a second study, concerning T cells expressing NK-cell markers.

This chain joins TRBV10-3 and TRBJ2-7, with 11 bases lining up with TRBD2. The origin of this receptor is a woman younger than 30 in good health. Sequenced sample: PBMCs. The CDR3 DNA is TGTGCCATCAGTGGAGGTAGCGGGAGGGAAGTCTACGAGCAGTACTTC. Amino acids: CAISGGSGREVYEQYF.